Each of the 20 T cell receptor beta chains below was sequenced from the same sample in a study of T cells in Graves' hyperthyroidism and ophthalmopathy. RNA transcripts were the template for amplifying TCR beta CDR3 regions. Primed by the HTBI set, a first-round RT-PCR was run on the TCR CDR3. MiXCR was run by TCRdb on the multiplex PCR reads, yielding one entry per CDR3 protein. The table has roughly 380,000 distinct CDR3 sequences, roughly an eighth seen once. The sequenced sample was blood. The receptors stem from a woman in her late teens or twenties with Graves' hyperthyroidism.

This clonotype was recorded a few times. The chain is built from TRBV20-1 and TRBJ2-7; D gene unclear. Germline V gene lookup returns CDR1 DFQATT and CDR2 SNEGSKA (reference sequence). V dropped 4 bases and J dropped 1 base, with 11 bases sitting between them. The CDR3 runs 13 residues. The CDR3 region has the DNA TGCAGTGCTAACATGCCGAGTTCCTACGAGCAGTACTTC. As protein: CSANMPSSYEQYF.

The genes are TRBV20-1 and TRBJ2-7, with D perhaps TRBD2 (6 bases). Germline V lookup: CDR1 DFQATT, CDR2 SNEGSKA (reference sequence). Trimming left V 3 bases short and J 1 base short, with 13 bases between. CDR3 length: 14 residues. CDR3 loop: CSASPTDYSYEQYF. The CDR3 DNA sequence: TGCAGTGCTAGTCCCACGGACTATTCCTACGAGCAGTACTTC.

The chain uses TRBV28 and TRBJ2-7; D is unresolved. This CDR3 has 15 residues. Germline V gene lookup returns CDR1 MDHEN and CDR2 SYDVKM. With 5 bases removed from V and 4 bases from J, the gap between germline ends came to 18 bases. CDR3 sequence reads: CASSRSSGRRYEQYF. DNA for the CDR3: TGTGCCAGCAGTCGCTCCAGTGGTAGGCGGTACGAGCAGTACTTC.

This clonotype was recorded many times. V is TRBV7-2 and J is TRBJ2-3, with 8 positions matching TRBD1. Germline loops: CDR1 SGHTA, CDR2 FQGNSA. Trimming cost V 5 bases and J 5 bases; bases outside gene matches: 9. This CDR3 is 15 amino acids long. This CDR3 reads CASSEFGQGGDTQYF. As DNA, the CDR3 is TGTGCCAGCAGCGAATTCGGACAGGGTGGAGATACGCAGTATTTT.

The rearrangement links TRBV5-1 to TRBJ2-7, with TRBD2 as a possible D gene (6 bases). The CDR3 is 14 amino acids. Trimming cost V 3 bases and J 2 bases, with 12 bases left between them. Per the germline V gene, CDR1 is SGHRS and CDR2 is YFSETQ. The CDR3 DNA reads TGCGCCAGCAGCTCGCGGGATCCAACCTACGAGCAGTACTTC. It is translated as CASSSRDPTYEQYF.

This clonotype was seen repeatedly, ten times or more. The chain couples TRBV5-6 to TRBJ2-1, with 7 bases fitting TRBD2. This CDR3 spans 13 amino acids. Germline V gene data show CDR1 as SGHDT and CDR2 as YYEEEE. With V trimmed by 3 bases and J by 8 bases, 5 bases remained unmatched. CDR3 residues: CASSWGGRDEQFF. CDR3 nucleotide sequence: TGTGCCAGCAGCTGGGGGGGTCGGGATGAGCAGTTCTTC.

The sample holds a few counts of this clonotype. The chain has TRBV27 and TRBJ2-5, with 7 nucleotides matching TRBD2. V trimming: 2 bases; J trimming: 3 bases; junction bases outside the gene matches: 6. CDR3 length equals 15 residues. Germline values: CDR1 MNHEY, CDR2 SMNVEV (reference sequence). CDR3: CASSLGLAVKETQYF. The CDR3 DNA reads TGTGCCAGCAGTTTAGGGCTAGCGGTGAAAGAGACCCAGTACTTC.

Concerning this clonotype: One end of the junction varies from germline; a read error may be responsible. This sequence joins TRBV27 and TRBJ2-7; TRBD2 might be the D (6 bases). The CDR3 runs 13 residues. CDR1 and CDR2 (germline): MNHEY, SMNVEV (reference sequence). CDR3 sequence: CAGSHGGIYEQYF. The CDR3 DNA follows: TGTGCCGGCAGCCATGGAGGGATCTACGAGCAGTACTTC.

The sample holds a few counts of this clonotype. This chain uses TRBV29-1 with TRBJ1-2; D is ambiguous. The germline CDR1 and CDR2 sequences are SQVTM and ANQGSEA. CDR3 length: 13 residues. Between the trimmed V and J ends, which lost 3 bases and 4 bases, there was a span of 12 bases. The CDR3 DNA reads as TGCAGCGTTGATGCACCCGGCCTCTATGGCTACACCTTC. As protein: CSVDAPGLYGYTF.

This clonotype was observed many times. This chain links TRBV7-2 with TRBJ1-6; no reliable D call. Germline V gene lookup returns CDR1 SGHTA and CDR2 FQGNSA. The length of the CDR3 is 14 residues. Deletions cut 0 bases from V and 7 bases from J, with 7 bases between. The CDR3 spells CASSLASLNSPLHF. CDR3 sequence (DNA): TGTGCCAGCAGCTTAGCGAGTCTCAATTCACCCCTCCACTTT.

There are many counts of this clonotype. The V call is TRBV28, the J call TRBJ1-6; a possible D gene is TRBD1 (5 bases). The CDR3 extends over 14 amino acids. Germline V gives CDR1 MDHEN, CDR2 SYDVKM. The V and J ends lost 4 bases and 12 bases respectively, with 16 bases between them. CDR3 in amino acids: CASSWGRGLGPLHF. The CDR3 bases are TGTGCCAGCAGTTGGGGACGCGGACTGGGACCCCTCCACTTT.

At least ten counts were recorded for this clonotype. The chain carries TRBV5-6 and TRBJ2-5; D might be TRBD2 (6 bases). The CDR3 covers 13 residues. CDR1 is SGHDT and CDR2 is YYEEEE in the germline V gene. Trimming removed 3 bases at V and 7 bases at J, with 13 bases between. This chain's CDR3 is CASSSPGAVTQYF. DNA for the CDR3: TGTGCCAGCAGCTCCCCGGGAGCGGTGACCCAGTACTTC.

This clonotype was seen a few times. The chain is built from TRBV3-1 and TRBJ2-7; D gene uncertain. This CDR3 comprises 15 residues. Trimming cost V 0 bases and J 6 bases, with 15 bases left between them. The V gene's germline CDR1 is LGHDT and CDR2 YNNKEL (reference sequence). As DNA, the CDR3 is TGTGCCAGCAGCCAAGATTTTAGCTTACTTCTCGAGCAGTACTTC. As protein: CASSQDFSLLLEQYF.

In regard to this clonotype: Relative to the germline gene, one junction end is altered; a read error may explain this. V is TRBV20-1 and J is TRBJ2-7; 11 bases are a match to TRBD1. Germline V gene lookup returns CDR1 DFQATT and CDR2 SNEGSKA (reference sequence). This CDR3 is 12 amino acids long. CDR3 sequence: CSGDRGIYKQYF. In nucleotides, the CDR3 is TGCAGTGGGGACAGGGGGATCTACAAGCAGTACTTC.

This sequence joins TRBV9 and TRBJ2-1; 14 nucleotides agree with TRBD2. This CDR3 region has 20 residues. J was trimmed by 4 bases and V by 1 base; bases with no gene match: 13. CDR1 SGDLS and CDR2 YYNGEE come from the germline V gene. Here the CDR3 reads CASSVRPGTSGSFVYNEQFF. The CDR3 coding sequence is TGTGCCAGCAGCGTAAGACCCGGGACTAGCGGGAGCTTTGTATACAATGAGCAGTTCTTC.

At least ten counts were recorded for this clonotype. The rearrangement uses TRBV5-4 and TRBJ2-5; D gene unclear. The V gene's germline CDR1 is SGHNT and CDR2 YYREEE (reference sequence). The CDR3 totals 13 residues. Trimming took off 4 bases at V and 0 bases at J, with 7 bases between the two ends. The CDR3 here is CASSNRDQETQYF. The CDR3, as DNA: TGTGCCAGCAGCAACCGGGACCAAGAGACCCAGTACTTC.

This clonotype has at least ten counts. V gene TRBV30 combines with J gene TRBJ1-1; no definite D call. Trimming took off 2 bases at V and 1 base at J, with 11 bases between the two ends. This CDR3 spans 14 amino acids. Per the germline V gene, CDR1 is GTSNPN and CDR2 is SVGIG (reference sequence). The CDR3: CAWSPLLRNTEAFF. The CDR3 region has the DNA TGTGCCTGGAGTCCTCTGCTTCGGAACACTGAAGCTTTCTTT.

Turning to this clonotype: This is likely a read error, given that the CDR3 carries no conserved phenylalanine or tryptophan at its end. This rearrangement joins TRBV5-1 to TRBJ2-1; 11 bases fit TRBD2. The CDR3 has 16 residues. Per the germline V gene, CDR1 is SGHRS and CDR2 is YFSETQ. The trim removed 3 bases at V and 2 bases at J, leaving 4 bases unmatched. The CDR3 here is CASSSRLAGTYNEQFY. CDR3 nucleotide sequence: TGCGCCAGCAGCTCCAGACTAGCGGGAACCTACAATGAGCAGTTCTAC.

The V and J genes are TRBV4-1 and TRBJ2-7, with 10 bases aligning to TRBD1. CDR3 size: 14 residues. The V gene end was trimmed by 4 bases and the J gene end by 6 bases; junction bases not matched to a gene: 6. Germline V gene lookup returns CDR1 MGHRA and CDR2 YSYEKL. The CDR3 DNA reads TGCGCCAGCAGCCTCGGGACAGGGGAGGCCGAGCAGTACTTC. Translated: CASSLGTGEAEQYF.

Many counts were recorded for this clonotype. The rearrangement links TRBV28 to TRBJ2-3, with D possibly being TRBD2 (6 bases). CDR3 size: 16 residues. Germline V lookup: CDR1 MDHEN, CDR2 SYDVKM. The germline V and J ends were trimmed by 5 bases and 0 bases, with 15 bases remaining between them. CDR3 protein: CASSPWTMSSTDTQYF. DNA for the CDR3: TGTGCCAGCAGTCCATGGACTATGTCTAGCACAGATACGCAGTATTTT. The entire variable domain, with the rest obtained from reference TRBV28 and TRBJ2-3, is as follows: DVKVTQSSRYLVKRTGEKVFLECVQDMDHENMFWYRQDPGLGLRLIYFSYDVKMKEKGDIPEGYSVSREKKERFSLILESASTNQTSMYLCASSPWTMSSTDTQYFGPGTRLTVL.